This T cell receptor (beta chain) was captured by sequencing in a study of cytomegalovirus exposure and HLA in healthy donors. Concerning this clone: Its antigen is undetermined.

The PCR used 60 Vbeta and 13 Jbeta primers. Profiling relied on immunoSEQ multiplex PCR, and the TCRdb table lists in-frame clones only, not all of them. The repertoire holds roughly 150,000 clones, with around 66% as singletons. General study points: In a later analysis, several top co-occurrence clusters appeared linked to parvovirus B19, influenza, CMV and Epstein-Barr virus.

The sample comprised PBMCs. This receptor was obtained from a woman in her twenties or thirties in good health and CMV-seropositive.

The CDR3 loop is CASSLVRGPETGELFF. The CDR3 DNA sequence: TGTGCCAGCAGTTTAGTGCGGGGGCCTGAAACCGGGGAGCTGTTTTTT. The chain employs TRBV28 and TRBJ2-2; maybe TRBD2 (7 bases). The CDR3 consists of 16 residues. V was pared by 2 bases and J by 5 bases, with 15 bases between. CDR1 is MDHEN and CDR2 is SYDVKM in the germline V gene.